This T cell receptor (beta chain) was sequenced during a study of T cell responses to AZD1222 COVID-19 vaccine. Study-wide results and caveats: Reportedly, nearly half the spike-specific TCRs target unmutated variant regions. Baseline antibody screening turned up just a handful of seropositive AZD1222 recipients.

The germline V gene encodes CDR1 SGHTA and CDR2 FQGNSA. Trimming removed 1 base at V and 4 bases at J, with 11 bases between. The CDR3 has 15 residues. This clone has only one observation. Its antigen is still unknown. Some clones are missing from TCRdb's copy, which holds only in-frame ones; the method was immunoSEQ multiplex PCR. Of about 100,000 clones listed, more than 75% are singletons. This chain joins TRBV7-2 and TRBJ1-3, with a tentative D call TRBD1 (6 bases). This clonotype was obtained from an adult in good health. The sequencing here drew on peripheral blood, taken on day 0 of MenACWY control vaccination. For the CDR3, the DNA is TGTGCCAGCAGCTTAGGGGGGGCTTCGGGAAACACCATATATTTT. Its protein product is CASSLGGASGNTIYF. The complete variable domain, with remaining parts taken from reference TRBV7-2 and TRBJ1-3, reads GAGVSQSPSNKVTEKGKDVELRCDPISGHTALYWYRQSLGQGLEFLIYFQGNSAPDKSGLPSDRFSAERTGGSVSTLTIQRTQQEDSAVYLCASSLGGASGNTIYFGEGSWLTVV.